This T cell receptor beta chain came from a study of monozygotic twins with cystic fibrosis. Here immunoSEQ multiplex PCR was the method, and the copy in TCRdb shows in-frame clones only, minus some. The table shows approximately 14,000 clones, with approximately 98% occurring only once. Notes on this clone: Antigen specificity is unknown.

Overall study results and limits: Clonality was generally low (median around 0.009), higher in the most severe patients.

Unmatched junction bases numbered 7, after V lost 0 bases and J lost 4 bases. The CDR3 covers 16 residues. CDR1 is LGHNA and CDR2 is YSLEER in the germline V gene. Sequenced sample: blood. This sequence was found in a girl aged 2-9 years with cystic fibrosis. The chain joins TRBV4-3 to TRBJ1-2; TRBD1 agrees at 8 bases. The CDR3 bases are TGCGCCAGCAGCCAAGAGTTAACAGGGGGGTCCTATGGCTACACCTTC. Its protein is CASSQELTGGSYGYTF.